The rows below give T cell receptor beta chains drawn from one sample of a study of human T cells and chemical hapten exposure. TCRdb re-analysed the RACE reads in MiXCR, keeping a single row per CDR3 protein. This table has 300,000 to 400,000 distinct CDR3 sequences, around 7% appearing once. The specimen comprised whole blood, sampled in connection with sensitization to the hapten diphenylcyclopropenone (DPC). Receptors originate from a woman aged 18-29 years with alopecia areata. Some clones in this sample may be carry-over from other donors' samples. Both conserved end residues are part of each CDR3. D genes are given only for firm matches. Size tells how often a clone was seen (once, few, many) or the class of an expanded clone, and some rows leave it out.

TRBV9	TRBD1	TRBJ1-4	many	CASSVNRGLGEKLFF	TGTGCCAGCAGCGTTAACAGGGGGCTAGGTGAAAAACTGTTTTTT
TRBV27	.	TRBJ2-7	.	CASSLGGRYEQYF	TGTGCCAGCAGTTTGGGGGGTCGGTACGAGCAGTACTTC
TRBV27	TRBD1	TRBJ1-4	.	CASSLDREGEKLFF	TGTGCCAGCAGTCTCGACAGGGAAGGAGAAAAACTGTTTTTT
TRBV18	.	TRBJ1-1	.	CASSSTTPSGGNTEAFF	TGTGCCAGCTCATCAACTACCCCCAGTGGCGGGAACACTGAAGCTTTCTTT
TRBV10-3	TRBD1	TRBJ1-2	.	CAIGDRDAGYTF	TGTGCCATCGGGGACAGGGACGCGGGCTACACCTTC
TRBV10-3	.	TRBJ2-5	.	CAISDRSQETQYF	TGTGCCATCAGTGACAGGTCACAAGAGACCCAGTACTTC
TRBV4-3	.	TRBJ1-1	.	CASSSRVGGPNTEAFF	TGCGCCAGCAGCTCAAGAGTCGGGGGGCCGAACACTGAAGCTTTCTTT
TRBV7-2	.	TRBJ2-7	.	CASSLALSGYEQYF	TGTGCCAGCAGCTTAGCTCTGTCAGGGTACGAGCAGTACTTC
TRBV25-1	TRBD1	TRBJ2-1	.	CASSDPGTGAYNEQFF	TGTGCCAGCAGTGATCCCGGGACAGGGGCCTACAATGAGCAGTTCTTC
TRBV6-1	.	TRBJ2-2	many	CASRFQADTGELFF	TGTGCCAGCAGGTTCCAGGCGGACACCGGGGAGCTGTTTTTT
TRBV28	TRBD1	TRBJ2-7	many	CASNPGQGYEQYF	TGTGCCAGCAACCCCGGACAGGGCTACGAGCAGTACTTC
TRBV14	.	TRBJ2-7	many	CASSVGSSYEQYF	TGTGCCAGCAGTGTCGGGAGCTCCTACGAGCAGTACTTC
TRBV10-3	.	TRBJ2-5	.	CAIKGNTSETQYF	TGTGCCATCAAGGGAAATACCTCAGAGACCCAGTACTTC
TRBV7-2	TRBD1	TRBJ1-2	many	CASSRDRNYGYTF	TGTGCCAGCAGCCGGGACAGGAACTATGGCTACACCTTC
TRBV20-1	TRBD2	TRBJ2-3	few	CSARDFRLAGVDTQYF	TGCAGTGCTAGAGATTTTCGACTAGCGGGGGTAGATACGCAGTATTTT
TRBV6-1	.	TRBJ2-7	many	CASSEGWTPNYEQYF	TGTGCCAGCAGTGAAGGATGGACACCAAACTACGAGCAGTACTTC
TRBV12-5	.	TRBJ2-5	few	CASGRSGLETQYF	TGTGCTAGTGGACGATCGGGTCTCGAGACCCAGTACTTC
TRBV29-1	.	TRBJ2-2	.	CSVEAGVGIGELFF	TGCAGCGTTGAAGCCGGTGTCGGGATCGGGGAGCTGTTTTTT
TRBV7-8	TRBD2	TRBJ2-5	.	CASSARLATETQYF	TGTGCCAGCAGCGCCCGACTAGCTACAGAGACCCAGTACTTC
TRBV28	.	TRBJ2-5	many	CASSLRGGGQETQYF	TGTGCCAGCAGTCTCAGGGGCGGAGGGCAAGAGACCCAGTACTTC
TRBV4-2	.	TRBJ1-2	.	CASSQEGAGGDYGYTF	TGTGCCAGCAGCCAAGAGGGGGCAGGTGGTGACTATGGCTACACCTTC
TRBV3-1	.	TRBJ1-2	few	CASSLDRSNYGYTF	TGTGCCAGCAGCCTAGACAGGTCTAACTATGGCTACACCTTC
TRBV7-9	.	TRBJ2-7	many	CASSLGGGFAYEQYF	TGTGCCAGCAGCTTAGGTGGGGGTTTTGCCTACGAGCAGTACTTC
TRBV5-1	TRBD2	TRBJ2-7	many	CASSLDPGRVYEQYF	TGCGCCAGCAGCTTGGATCCGGGGAGGGTCTACGAGCAGTACTTC
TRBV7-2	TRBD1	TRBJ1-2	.	CASSLQGGIGYGYTF	TGTGCCAGCAGCTTACAGGGGGGAATAGGCTATGGCTACACCTTC
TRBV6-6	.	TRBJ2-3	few	CASESRAITDTQYF	TGTGCCAGCGAGAGTCGCGCCATCACAGATACGCAGTATTTT
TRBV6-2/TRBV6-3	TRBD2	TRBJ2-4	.	CASSYSSLAGGPHF	TGTGCCAGCAGTTACTCGTCACTAGCGGGGGGGCCGCACTTC
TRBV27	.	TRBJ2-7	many	CATTRLPLDSSYEQYF	TGTGCCACCACTCGACTGCCTTTGGACAGTTCCTACGAGCAGTACTTC
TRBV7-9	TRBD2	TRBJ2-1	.	CASSLSLLAGGNYNEQFF	TGTGCCAGCAGCTTATCCCTTCTAGCGGGGGGGAACTACAATGAGCAGTTCTTC
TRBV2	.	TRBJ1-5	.	CASSPLNQPQHF	TGTGCCAGCAGTCCCCTCAATCAGCCCCAGCATTTT
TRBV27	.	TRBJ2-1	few	CASSLSGNDEQFF	TGTGCCAGCAGTTTATCGGGTAACGATGAGCAGTTCTTC
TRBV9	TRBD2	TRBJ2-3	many	CASSEETSGASTDTQYF	TGTGCCAGCAGCGAGGAGACTAGCGGAGCTAGCACAGATACGCAGTATTTT
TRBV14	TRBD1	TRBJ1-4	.	CASSQGGTGREKLFF	TGTGCCAGCAGCCAAGGTGGGACAGGGAGGGAAAAACTGTTTTTT
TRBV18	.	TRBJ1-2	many	CASSPGTGYGYTF	TGTGCCAGCAGTCCTGGGACTGGCTATGGCTACACCTTC
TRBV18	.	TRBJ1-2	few	CASSPEGGNGYTF	TGTGCCAGCTCACCGGAGGGGGGAAATGGCTACACCTTC
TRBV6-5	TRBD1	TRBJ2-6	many	CASSHRDSPSGANVLTF	TGTGCCAGCAGCCACCGGGACAGTCCCTCTGGGGCCAACGTCCTGACTTTC
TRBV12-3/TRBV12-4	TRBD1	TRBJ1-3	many	CASSFLRGTSGNTIYF	TGTGCCAGCAGTTTCCTCAGGGGGACCTCTGGAAACACCATATATTTT
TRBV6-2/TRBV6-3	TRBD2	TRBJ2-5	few	CASRFSGGQTQYF	TGTGCCAGCAGATTTTCGGGGGGGCAGACCCAGTACTTC
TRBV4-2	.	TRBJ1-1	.	CASSQDLRNRVNTEAFF	TGTGCCAGCAGCCAAGATCTCCGGAACCGGGTGAACACTGAAGCTTTCTTT
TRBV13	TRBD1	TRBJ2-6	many	CASSSDRGIPGANVLTF	TGTGCCAGCAGCTCCGACAGGGGAATCCCTGGGGCCAACGTCCTGACTTTC
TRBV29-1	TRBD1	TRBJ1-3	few	CSVLDRGYGNTIYF	TGCAGCGTTCTTGACAGGGGTTACGGAAACACCATATATTTT
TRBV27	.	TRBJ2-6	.	CASSLSRRRRFNSGANVLTF	TGTGCCAGCAGTTTATCGAGAAGAAGGCGGTTTAACTCTGGGGCCAACGTCCTGACTTTC
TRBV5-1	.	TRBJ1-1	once	CASSLEVPNTEAFF	TGCGCCAGCAGCTTGGAGGTGCCGAACACTGAAGCTTTCTTT
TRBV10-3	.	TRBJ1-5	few	CAIARAGDQPQHF	TGTGCCATCGCACGGGCCGGCGATCAGCCCCAGCATTTT
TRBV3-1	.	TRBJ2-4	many	CASSQVGVSGDIQYF	TGTGCCAGCAGCCAAGTCGGGGTGTCAGGGGACATTCAGTACTTC
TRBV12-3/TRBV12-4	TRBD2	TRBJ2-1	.	CASRGTSGGNEQFF	TGTGCCAGCAGGGGGACTAGCGGGGGCAATGAGCAGTTCTTC
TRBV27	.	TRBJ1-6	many	CASRDHKFLHF	TGTGCCAGCAGAGATCACAAGTTCCTCCACTTT
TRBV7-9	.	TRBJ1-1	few	CASSPALWNTEAFF	TGTGCCAGCAGCCCCGCGCTGTGGAACACTGAAGCTTTCTTT
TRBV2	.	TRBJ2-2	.	CASSETGATNTGELFF	TGTGCCAGCAGTGAAACGGGGGCAACGAACACCGGGGAGCTGTTTTTT
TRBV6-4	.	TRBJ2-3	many	CASSDFDTDTQYF	TGTGCCAGCAGTGACTTCGACACAGATACGCAGTATTTT